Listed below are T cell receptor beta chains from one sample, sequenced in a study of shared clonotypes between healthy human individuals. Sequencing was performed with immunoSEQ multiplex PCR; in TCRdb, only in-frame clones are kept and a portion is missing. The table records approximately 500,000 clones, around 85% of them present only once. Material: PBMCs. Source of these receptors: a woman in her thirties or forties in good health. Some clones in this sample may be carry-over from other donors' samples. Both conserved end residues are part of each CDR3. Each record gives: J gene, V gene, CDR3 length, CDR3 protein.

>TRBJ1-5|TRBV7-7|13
CASSLNPNQPQHF
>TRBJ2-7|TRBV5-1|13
CASGPERAYKQHF
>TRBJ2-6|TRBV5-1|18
CASSEGTGSAPGANVLTF
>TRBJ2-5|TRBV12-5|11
CASGSGETQYF
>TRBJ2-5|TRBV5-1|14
CASSLRQPQETQYF
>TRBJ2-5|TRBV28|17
CASSFLPGQGRGETQYF
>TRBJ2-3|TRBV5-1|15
CASSLEGARGDTQYF
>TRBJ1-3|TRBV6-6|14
CASGNRGRGNTIYF
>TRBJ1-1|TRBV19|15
CASSVGATRNTEAFF
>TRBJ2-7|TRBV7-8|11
CASSLAVEQYF
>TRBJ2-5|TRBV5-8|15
CASSLHAQQSETQYF
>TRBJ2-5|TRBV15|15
CATSRSVVGGETQYF
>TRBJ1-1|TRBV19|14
CASSTEVLSPEAFF
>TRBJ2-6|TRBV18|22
CASSPRGAGGPSRISGANVLTF
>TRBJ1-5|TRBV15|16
CATSRDQTYSNQPQHF
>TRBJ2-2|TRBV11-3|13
CASRQGVTGELFF
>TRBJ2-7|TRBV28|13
CASSLPQNYEQYF
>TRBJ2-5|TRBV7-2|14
CASSARQEWETQYF
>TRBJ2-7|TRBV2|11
CASSAGGARYF
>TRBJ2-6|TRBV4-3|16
CASSQDWGTGANVLTF
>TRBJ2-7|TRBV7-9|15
CASSPLSDYDYEQYF